What follows are 5 T cell receptor beta chains derived from one specimen sequenced in a study of T cells after yellow fever vaccination. Using its own MiXCR run on the 5' RACE reads, TCRdb lists one record per CDR3 protein. Of more than 300,000 distinct CDR3 sequences in the sample, over 8.5% were seen once. The sequences come from CD4+ T cells sorted from PBMCs, collected 45 days after the yellow fever booster vaccination. These TCRs come from a man between 18 and 29 years old who received the YFV17D yellow fever vaccine.

The chain couples TRBV4-2 to TRBJ2-1; D remains unclear. Germline values: CDR1 LGHNA, CDR2 YNFKEQ. The CDR3 length is 12 residues. V lost 1 base, J lost 9 bases, and 7 bases lay in between. The CDR3: CASSQVGAEQFF. DNA of the CDR3: TGTGCCAGCAGCCAAGTCGGTGCTGAGCAGTTCTTC.

The CDR3 DNA reads TGTGCCAGCAGCCGGGAAGGCGAGTACCCCCTTTATGGCTACACCTTC. Amino acid sequence: CASSREGEYPLYGYTF. This chain links TRBV9 with TRBJ1-2; D is uncertain. Germline loops: CDR1 SGDLS, CDR2 YYNGEE. The CDR3 sequence is 16 residues long. The V end was cut by 4 bases, the J end by 5 bases, with 21 bases between. The full variable domain, rest sourced from reference TRBV9 and TRBJ1-2, is DSGVTQTPKHLITATGQRVTLRCSPRSGDLSVYWYQQSLDQGLQFLIQYYNGEERAKGNILERFSAQQFPDLHSELNLSSLELGDSALYFCASSREGEYPLYGYTFGSGTRLTVV.

This clonotype was picked up a small number of times. The rearrangement uses TRBV20-1 and TRBJ1-1, with 7 bases identical to TRBD1. V lost 6 bases and J lost 9; bases outside the gene matches: 7. The germline V gene encodes CDR1 DFQATT and CDR2 SNEGSKA (reference sequence). The CDR3 is made up of 11 amino acids. The CDR3 sequence is CSASTGYQAFF. The CDR3 nucleotides read TGCAGTGCCTCGACAGGGTACCAAGCTTTCTTT.

There are many counts of this clonotype. The V gene is TRBV4-3, the J gene TRBJ1-2; the D is unclear. Trimming took 0 bases from V and 1 from J, leaving 6 bases between them. This CDR3 contains 14 residues. The germline V gene has CDR1 LGHNA and CDR2 YSLEER. The CDR3 spells CASSQDTINYGYTF. CDR3 DNA: TGCGCCAGCAGCCAAGATACGATTAACTATGGCTACACCTTC.

The CDR3 nucleotides read TGCAGCGCTGGGACCGGGGTTGAGGGCTACACCTTC. Protein product: CSAGTGVEGYTF. The chain is built from TRBV29-1 and TRBJ1-2; perhaps TRBD1 as D (5 bases). The CDR3 length is 12 residues. Between the trimmed V and J ends, which lost 7 bases and 8 bases, there was a span of 17 bases. The germline V gene has CDR1 SQVTM and CDR2 ANQGSEA.